One sample yielded the 2 T cell receptor beta chains listed below, sequenced in a study of T cell responses to AZD1222 COVID-19 vaccine. Method: immunoSEQ multiplex PCR; TCRdb's copy keeps in-frame clones and lacks some. This repertoire shows 100,000 to 150,000 clones, more than 85% found once; its top ten account for roughly 5.6%. Sequenced here: peripheral blood, sampled on day 0 of AZD1222 vaccination. The source is an adult in good health.

The chain joins TRBV9 to TRBJ1-5; tentatively, D is TRBD1 (5 bases). The CDR3 has 14 amino acids. The ends were cut back, 3 bases at V and 4 bases at J, with 11 bases in the middle. Per the germline V gene, CDR1 is SGDLS and CDR2 is YYNGEE. CDR3 residues: CASSGPRTNQPQHF. Written as DNA, the CDR3 is TGTGCCAGCAGCGGCCCCAGGACAAATCAGCCCCAGCATTTT.

The chain has TRBV7-2 and TRBJ1-3; D is unresolved. CDR1 and CDR2 from the germline V gene are SGHTA and FQGNSA. This CDR3 has 17 residues. V was cut by 2 bases and J by 0 bases, with 14 bases left in between. The CDR3 DNA reads as TGTGCCAGCAGCTTACGACGTTCCCCTACCTCTGGAAACACCATATATTTT. It specifies CASSLRRSPTSGNTIYF.